This T cell receptor (beta chain) was sequenced in a study of shared clonotypes between healthy human individuals. The ends were cut back, 6 bases at V and 3 bases at J, with 12 bases in the middle. The V gene's germline CDR1 is MNHNS and CDR2 SASEGT. This CDR3 region has 13 residues. TCRdb's copy holds only in-frame clones and misses some; the assay was immunoSEQ multiplex PCR. The top ten clones hold approximately 0.13% of a sample with 2,100,000 or so clones, approximately 94% of them seen once. This chain uses TRBV6-1 with TRBJ2-7, with D perhaps assigned TRBD1 or TRBD2 (5 bases each). Sequenced: naive CD4+ T cells sorted from blood. Regarding subset: CD45RA+ positively selected. This clonotype was obtained from a man younger than 35 in good health. The CDR3 loop is CASSSRDVYEQYF. CDR3 nucleotide sequence: TGTGCCAGCAGCAGCCGGGACGTCTACGAGCAGTACTTC.